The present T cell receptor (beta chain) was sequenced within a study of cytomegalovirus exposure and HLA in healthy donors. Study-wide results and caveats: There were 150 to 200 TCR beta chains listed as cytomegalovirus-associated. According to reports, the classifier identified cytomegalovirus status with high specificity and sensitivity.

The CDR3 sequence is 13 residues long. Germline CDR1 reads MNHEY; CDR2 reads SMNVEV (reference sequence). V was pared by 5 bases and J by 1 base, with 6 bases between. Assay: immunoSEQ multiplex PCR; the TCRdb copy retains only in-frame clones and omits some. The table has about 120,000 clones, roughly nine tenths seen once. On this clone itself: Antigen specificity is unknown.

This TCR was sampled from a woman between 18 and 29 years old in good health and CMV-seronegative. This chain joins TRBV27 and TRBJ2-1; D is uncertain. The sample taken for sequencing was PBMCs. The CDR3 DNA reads TGTGCCAGCAGTCCCCAGTCCTACAATGAGCAGTTCTTC. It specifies CASSPQSYNEQFF.